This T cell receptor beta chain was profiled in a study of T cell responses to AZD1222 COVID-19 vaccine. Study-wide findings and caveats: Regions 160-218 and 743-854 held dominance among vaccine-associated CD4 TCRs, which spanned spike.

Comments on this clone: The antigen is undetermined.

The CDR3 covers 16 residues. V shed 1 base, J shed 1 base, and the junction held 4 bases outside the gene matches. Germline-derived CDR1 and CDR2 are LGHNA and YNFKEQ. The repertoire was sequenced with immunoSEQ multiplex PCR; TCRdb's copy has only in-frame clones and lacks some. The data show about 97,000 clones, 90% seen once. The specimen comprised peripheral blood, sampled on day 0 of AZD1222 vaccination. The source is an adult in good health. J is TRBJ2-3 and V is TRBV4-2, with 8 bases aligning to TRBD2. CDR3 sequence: CASSQGAGGGTDTQYF. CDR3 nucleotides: TGTGCCAGCAGCCAAGGGGCCGGGGGGGGCACAGATACGCAGTATTTT.